The 22 T cell receptor beta chains below all came from one sample that was sequenced in a study of blood T cells in healthy people across ages. Together with a sample-barcoded 5' primer, a J-beta primer mix was included in a second PCR lasting roughly 6 to 12 cycles. TCRdb independently ran MiXCR on the 5' RACE reads; one entry per CDR3 protein. The sample has about 1,400,000 distinct CDR3 sequences; approximately 40% are singletons. The sample taken for sequencing was blood. The receptors shown here come from a woman in her late teens or twenties in good health.

This clonotype occurred many times. CDR3 protein: CSVEVLAEGNEQFF. The CDR3 nucleotides are TGCAGCGTTGAAGTCCTAGCGGAAGGCAATGAGCAGTTCTTC. The rearrangement links TRBV29-1 to TRBJ2-1, with TRBD2 matching over 7 bases. CDR1 and CDR2 from the germline V gene are SQVTM and ANQGSEA. This CDR3 is 14 amino acids long. The ends lost 1 base at V and 6 bases at J; junction bases unmatched: 6.

This clonotype was seen a few times. The V gene is TRBV7-6, the J gene TRBJ2-7; TRBD2 is a possible D gene (6 bases). CDR1 is SGHVS, CDR2 FNYEAQ, per germline. Trimming shortened V by 5 bases and J by 3 bases, and 11 bases separated the two germline ends. The CDR3 has 13 amino acids. The chain's CDR3 is CASSIAGNYEQYF. CDR3 sequence (DNA): TGTGCCAGCAGCATTGCGGGGAACTACGAGCAGTACTTC.

On this clonotype itself: Compared with germline, one end of the junction differs, possibly owing to a read error. The V gene is TRBV12-3 or TRBV12-4, the J gene TRBJ2-3; the D is unclear. The CDR3 spans 15 residues. CDR3 amino acids: CASSPGRTVTDTRYF. The CDR3 nucleotides read TGTGCCAGCAGTCCCGGGCGGACGGTCACAGATACGCGGTATTTT.

The rearrangement uses TRBV12-3 or TRBV12-4 and TRBJ1-1, with 9 nucleotides matching TRBD1. The CDR3 is 15 amino acids. Trimming removed 7 bases from V and 1 base from J; junction bases left unmatched: 7. CDR3 sequence: CASNTGGWGNTEAFF. For the CDR3, the DNA is TGTGCCAGCAACACAGGGGGCTGGGGGAACACTGAAGCTTTCTTT.

The V call is TRBV7-2, the J call TRBJ2-3, with D uncertain. CDR1 is SGHTA, CDR2 FQGNSA, per germline. The CDR3 sequence is 16 residues long. Trimming removed 3 bases from V and 3 bases from J, with 16 bases in between. The chain's CDR3 is CASSLRPRLITDTQYF. DNA of the CDR3: TGTGCCAGCAGCTTGCGCCCGAGACTCATTACAGATACGCAGTATTTT.

V usage is TRBV10-3 and J usage is TRBJ2-1; 7 nucleotides match TRBD2. The CDR3 runs to 12 residues. Germline lookup yields CDR1 ENHRY and CDR2 SYGVKD. With V trimmed by 6 bases and J by 6 bases, 2 bases remained unmatched. The CDR3 spells CAISLAVNEQFF. In DNA, the CDR3 is TGTGCCATCAGCCTAGCGGTCAATGAGCAGTTCTTC.

This sequence joins TRBV27 and TRBJ1-2; D possibly corresponds to TRBD1 (5 bases). V was cut by 9 bases and J by 7 bases, with 12 bases left in between. This CDR3 is 11 amino acids long. Germline values: CDR1 MNHEY, CDR2 SMNVEV (reference sequence). The CDR3 reads CARYGGFGYTF. The CDR3 DNA follows: TGTGCCAGATACGGGGGTTTTGGCTACACCTTC.

This clonotype was detected a few times. The J gene is TRBJ2-3, the V gene TRBV28; no firm D call. V gave up 2 bases and J gave up 2 bases, with 8 bases separating them. CDR1 MDHEN and CDR2 SYDVKM come from the germline V gene. The CDR3 spans 14 residues. The chain's CDR3 is CASSLLPITDTQYF. The CDR3 DNA reads as TGTGCCAGCAGTTTACTACCTATCACAGATACGCAGTATTTT. The full variable domain, its missing parts supplied by reference TRBV28 and TRBJ2-3, is DVKVTQSSRYLVKRTGEKVFLECVQDMDHENMFWYRQDPGLGLRLIYFSYDVKMKEKGDIPEGYSVSREKKERFSLILESASTNQTSMYLCASSLLPITDTQYFGPGTRLTVL.

This clonotype was picked up one time. V gene TRBV10-2 combines with J gene TRBJ1-1; D is possibly TRBD1 (5 bases). Per the germline V gene, CDR1 is WSHSY and CDR2 is SAAADI. V was cut by 7 bases and J by 1 base, with 10 bases left in between. The CDR3 loop spans 13 amino acids. The CDR3 sequence is CASMGRGNTEAFF. In DNA, the CDR3 is TGCGCCAGCATGGGACGGGGGAACACTGAAGCTTTCTTT.

Note on this clonotype: A read error may explain this, as a much larger clone is one base away. V usage is TRBV4-2 and J usage is TRBJ2-5; no clear D. The J call is uncertain, as TRBJ2-7 better fits the DNA end. The CDR3 consists of 13 residues. CDR1 is LGHNA, CDR2 YNFKEQ, per germline. Here the CDR3 DNA reads TGTGCCAGCAGCCAAGATACCATCTACGAGCAGTACTTC. Translated: CASSQDTIYEQYF.

This clonotype has only a few counts. The CDR3 spells CASSLTINTDTQYF. CDR3 bases: TGTGCCAGCAGCTTGACAATTAACACAGATACGCAGTATTTT. This sequence joins TRBV7-2 and TRBJ2-3; D uncertain. The V gene's germline CDR1 is SGHTA and CDR2 FQGNSA. The CDR3 spans 14 residues. Trimming removed 3 bases from V and 2 bases from J, with 9 bases in between.

This clonotype was detected only a few times. This chain uses TRBV2 with TRBJ1-2; D unresolved. The CDR3 runs 16 residues. Deletions cut 6 bases from V and 6 bases from J, with 23 bases between. Looked up from germline, CDR1 is SNHLY and CDR2 is FYNNEI. CDR3 sequence: CASSLQDPIFPHGYTF. CDR3 nucleotide sequence: TGTGCCAGCAGCCTCCAGGATCCCATTTTCCCCCATGGCTACACCTTC. Drawing the rest from reference TRBV2 and TRBJ1-2, the complete variable domain is EPEVTQTPSHQVTQMGQEVILRCVPISNHLYFYWYRQILGQKVEFLVSFYNNEISEKSEIFDDQFSVERPDGSNFTLKIRSTKLEDSAMYFCASSLQDPIFPHGYTFGSGTRLTVV.

This clonotype was counted a single time. The chain couples TRBV9 to TRBJ2-5; TRBD2 agrees at 10 bases. J gave up 11 bases and V 4 bases, and 11 bases lay outside the gene matches. Per the germline V gene, CDR1 is SGDLS and CDR2 is YYNGEE. The CDR3 is made up of 14 amino acids. The CDR3 reads CASSTGLANNEQYF. The CDR3 coding sequence is TGTGCCAGCAGCACGGGACTAGCGAACAATGAGCAGTACTTC.

This rearrangement joins TRBV27 to TRBJ1-2; possible D gene TRBD1, 6 bases. Germline loops: CDR1 MNHEY, CDR2 SMNVEV (reference sequence). Trimming pared 2 bases from V and 2 bases from J, leaving 18 bases between. The CDR3 extends over 17 amino acids. CDR3 bases: TGTGCCAGCAGTTTAAAAGTCGGGACAACCGGCAACTATGGCTACACCTTC. Its translation: CASSLKVGTTGNYGYTF.

This clonotype was counted only a few times. The rearrangement links TRBV12-3 or TRBV12-4 to TRBJ2-1; 14 bases align to TRBD2. V lost 6 bases, J lost 7 bases, and 14 bases stayed unmatched. CDR3 length: 18 residues. The CDR3 protein is CASRPGTGTSGRSNEQFF. The CDR3 coding sequence is TGTGCCAGCAGACCCGGGACAGGGACTAGCGGGAGATCAAATGAGCAGTTCTTC.

This clonotype was picked up a small number of times. The chain joins TRBV3-1 to TRBJ2-1; 10 positions match TRBD2. Germline loops: CDR1 LGHDT, CDR2 YNNKEL (reference sequence). The ends lost 1 base at V and 2 bases at J; junction bases unmatched: 2. CDR3 size: 16 residues. The CDR3 nucleotides are TGTGCCAGCAGCCAAGGGACTAGCGGCGCCTACAATGAGCAGTTCTTC. It encodes CASSQGTSGAYNEQFF.

The V call is TRBV7-9, the J call TRBJ2-1, with TRBD2 matching over 7 bases. This CDR3 region has 15 residues. Germline lookup yields CDR1 SEHNR and CDR2 FQNEAQ (reference sequence). Trimming at V came to 6 bases and at J to 4 bases, leaving 9 bases not matched to a gene. As DNA, the CDR3 is TGTGCCAGCAGACCTAGCGGTTCGGCTTACAATGAGCAGTTCTTC. The encoded protein is CASRPSGSAYNEQFF.

V and J are TRBV7-8 and TRBJ2-2; 10 bases agree with TRBD2. Per the germline V gene, CDR1 is SGHVS and CDR2 is FQNEAQ. The CDR3 sequence is 17 residues long. J gave up 1 base and V 4 bases, and 6 bases lay outside the gene matches. CDR3 sequence: CASSSSLAGENTGELFF. The CDR3 bases are TGTGCCAGCAGCTCGTCTCTAGCGGGGGAGAACACCGGGGAGCTGTTTTTT.

This clonotype was detected once. This chain connects TRBV20-1 to TRBJ1-6; D ambiguous. Germline CDR1 is DFQATT and CDR2 is SNEGSKA (reference sequence). V was trimmed by 0 bases and J by 0 bases, leaving 6 bases between them. This CDR3 contains 15 residues. The CDR3 DNA is TGCAGTGCTAGAGATTACAGCTCCTATAATTCACCCCTCCACTTT. Encoded protein: CSARDYSSYNSPLHF.

The chain recombines TRBV10-3 with TRBJ2-1; tentative D call: TRBD2 (7 bases). V dropped 0 bases and J dropped 10 bases, with 16 bases sitting between them. Germline CDR1 reads ENHRY; CDR2 reads SYGVKD. This CDR3 is 15 amino acids long. CDR3 nucleotide sequence: TGTGCCATCAGTGAGTCAGGTAGGGGGGGAGACGAGCAGTTCTTC. The encoded protein is CAISESGRGGDEQFF.

This chain connects TRBV20-1 to TRBJ2-7; 9 positions match TRBD1. Germline-derived CDR1 and CDR2 are DFQATT and SNEGSKA (reference sequence). The CDR3 length is 15 residues. With V trimmed by 6 bases and J by 4 bases, 13 bases remained unmatched. The chain's CDR3 is CSALSPGQGRYEQYF. As DNA, the CDR3 is TGCAGTGCCCTAAGTCCGGGACAGGGAAGGTACGAGCAGTACTTC.

The chain is built from TRBV27 and TRBJ2-5, with D maybe TRBD1 (6 bases). The V gene's germline CDR1 is MNHEY and CDR2 SMNVEV (reference sequence). V shed 1 base and J shed 1 base, with 13 bases lying between them. The CDR3 is 16 residues long. CDR3 residues: CASSLLGAGFQETQYF. DNA for the CDR3: TGTGCCAGCAGTTTATTGGGGGCCGGTTTCCAAGAGACCCAGTACTTC.